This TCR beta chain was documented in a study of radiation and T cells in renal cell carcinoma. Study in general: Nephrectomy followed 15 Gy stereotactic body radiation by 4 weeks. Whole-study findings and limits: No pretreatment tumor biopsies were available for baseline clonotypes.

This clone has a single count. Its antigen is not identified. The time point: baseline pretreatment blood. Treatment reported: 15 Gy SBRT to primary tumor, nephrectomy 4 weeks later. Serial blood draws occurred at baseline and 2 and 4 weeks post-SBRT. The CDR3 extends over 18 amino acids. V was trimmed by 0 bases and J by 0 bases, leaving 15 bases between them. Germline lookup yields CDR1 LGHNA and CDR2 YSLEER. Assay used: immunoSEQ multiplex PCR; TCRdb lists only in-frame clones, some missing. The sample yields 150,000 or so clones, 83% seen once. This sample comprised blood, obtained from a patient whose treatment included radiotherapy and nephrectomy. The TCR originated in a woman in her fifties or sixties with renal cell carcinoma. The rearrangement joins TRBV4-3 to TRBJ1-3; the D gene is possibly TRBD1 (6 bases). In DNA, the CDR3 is TGCGCCAGCAGCCAAGATTGGGCAGGGGAGAACTCTGGAAACACCATATATTTT. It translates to CASSQDWAGENSGNTIYF.